This T cell receptor (beta chain) was found in a study of blood T cell repertoires in COVID-19. On the study more broadly: Whether acute or convalescent, the COVID-19 samples came from the United States, Italy and Spain. PBMCs, B-cell-depleted T cells, or T cells were the source of the cDNA or gDNA that made up the material.

Germline trimming cut 4 bases from V and 9 bases from J; bases unmatched to any gene: 6. Germline lookup yields CDR1 KGHDR and CDR2 SFDVKD. The CDR3 has 13 amino acids. Original methodology: Researchers report that nucleated cell counts were estimated from reference gene primer amplification. The repertoire was sequenced with immunoSEQ multiplex PCR; TCRdb's copy has only in-frame clones and lacks some. V and J calls and clone size are those listed in that table; D and trimming were worked out from the DNA. The repertoire holds around 250,000 clones, with around four fifths as singletons. The rearrangement joins TRBV24-1 to TRBJ1-1; TRBD1 agrees at 8 bases. Sequencing was carried out using peripheral blood. The source of this sequence is a man older than 75 with acute or convalescent COVID-19. The CDR3 protein is CATSEAGTGKAFF. The CDR3 DNA is TGTGCCACCAGTGAGGCCGGGACAGGTAAAGCTTTCTTT.